Each of the 17 T cell receptor beta chains below was sequenced from the same sample in a study of beta chain features in type 1 diabetes. Every bit of the isolated RNA underwent reverse transcription, so sequencing read expressed TCRB transcripts. TCRdb keeps only in-frame clones here, not all; method: immunoSEQ multiplex PCR. Found here are roughly 300,000 clones, approximately 8% of them singletons; the top ten hold 0.44%. Material for sequencing was central memory CD4+ T cells from blood. These receptors came from a young woman in good health.

This clone has a handful of counts. The V and J genes are TRBV18 and TRBJ2-3; 7 positions match TRBD2. Germline lookup yields CDR1 KGHSH and CDR2 LQKENI. Germline trimming cut 2 bases from V and 4 bases from J; bases unmatched to any gene: 3. The CDR3 has 14 amino acids. The DNA for the CDR3 is TGTGCCAGCTCACCAGCGGGGGTTTCAGATACGCAGTATTTT. Protein: CASSPAGVSDTQYF.

The chain uses TRBV4-2 and TRBJ2-7; the D gene is possibly TRBD2 (6 bases). Germline-derived CDR1 and CDR2 are LGHNA and YNFKEQ. This CDR3 comprises 16 residues. With 1 base removed from V and 4 bases from J, the gap between germline ends came to 17 bases. The CDR3 is CASSQAEGTDLYEQYF. DNA for the CDR3: TGTGCCAGCAGCCAAGCCGAGGGGACTGATTTATACGAGCAGTACTTC.

This clone was observed a handful of times. The rearrangement joins TRBV28 to TRBJ2-3, with 10 bases matching TRBD2. Germline lookup yields CDR1 MDHEN and CDR2 SYDVKM. With V trimmed by 7 bases and J by 0 bases, 7 bases remained unmatched. The CDR3 is 16 amino acids. In DNA form, the CDR3 reads TGTGCCAGCATTCGGGGACTAGCGAAAAGCACAGATACGCAGTATTTT. This encodes CASIRGLAKSTDTQYF. The variable domain in full, with the rest retrieved from reference TRBV28 and TRBJ2-3, is DVKVTQSSRYLVKRTGEKVFLECVQDMDHENMFWYRQDPGLGLRLIYFSYDVKMKEKGDIPEGYSVSREKKERFSLILESASTNQTSMYLCASIRGLAKSTDTQYFGPGTRLTVL.

At least ten counts were recorded for this clone. The rearrangement uses TRBV27 and TRBJ1-1; 7 bases match TRBD1. V shed 6 bases, J shed 6 bases, and the junction held 7 bases outside the gene matches. Per germline, CDR1 MNHEY and CDR2 SMNVEV (reference sequence). This CDR3 region has 13 residues. The CDR3, as DNA: TGTGCCAGCAGCCCGGACAGGAGGGCTGAAGCTTTCTTT. It encodes CASSPDRRAEAFF.

The sample holds a few counts of this clone. The chain couples TRBV28 to TRBJ2-5, with 7 positions matching TRBD1. J gave up 3 bases and V 6 bases, and 1 base lay outside the gene matches. Germline lookup yields CDR1 MDHEN and CDR2 SYDVKM. The CDR3 has 12 residues. This chain's CDR3 is CASRQGEETQYF. The DNA of the CDR3 is TGTGCCAGCAGGCAGGGGGAAGAGACCCAGTACTTC.

V gene TRBV6-5 combines with J gene TRBJ2-7, with D possibly matching TRBD2 (5 bases). In germline, CDR1 is MNHEY, CDR2 SVGAGI. This CDR3 spans 15 amino acids. V lost 4 bases, J lost 3 bases, and 16 bases lay in between. The CDR3 DNA follows: TGTGCCAGCAGTTCCGGACTCCGAGGGAGCTACGAGCAGTACTTC. Amino acids: CASSSGLRGSYEQYF.

Comment on this clone: The sample carries other DNA sequences with the same CDR3. DNA for the CDR3: TGTGCCAGCAGTTTGACACAAGAGACCCAGTACTTC. Translating it yields CASSLTQETQYF. V and J are TRBV28 and TRBJ2-5; no firm D call. Germline V gene data show CDR1 as MDHEN and CDR2 as SYDVKM. Trimming removed 3 bases at V and 2 bases at J, with 4 bases between. CDR3 length: 12 amino acids.

The chain is built from TRBV15 and TRBJ1-5; TRBD1 aligns across 8 bases. Germline values: CDR1 LNHNV, CDR2 YYDKDF (reference sequence). V lost 0 bases to trimming and J lost 7 bases; unmatched junction nucleotides: 14. The CDR3 totals 18 residues. CDR3: CATSRDNRPGQGAQPQHF. CDR3 DNA sequence: TGTGCCACCAGCAGAGATAACCGCCCGGGGCAGGGGGCCCAGCCCCAGCATTTT.

This clone has more than one count but fewer than ten. The chain links TRBV27 to TRBJ2-5, with 8 positions matching TRBD1. V shed 3 bases and J 5 bases; nucleotides not matched to a gene: 5. Germline CDR1 reads MNHEY; CDR2 reads SMNVEV (reference sequence). The CDR3 is 14 residues long. The CDR3 reads CASSFSRQGETQYF. CDR3 sequence (DNA): TGTGCCAGCAGTTTTTCCCGACAGGGGGAGACCCAGTACTTC.

The chain joins TRBV4-2 to TRBJ2-3; no clear D. The CDR3 covers 14 residues. Germline CDR1 and CDR2: LGHNA and YNFKEQ. Trimming shortened V by 1 base and J by 6 bases, and 11 bases separated the two germline ends. CDR3: CASSQGWSGDTQYF. CDR3 bases: TGTGCCAGCAGCCAAGGTTGGTCAGGCGATACGCAGTATTTT.

The rearrangement links TRBV6-6 to TRBJ2-6; the D gene is possibly TRBD1 (6 bases). Germline CDR1 and CDR2: MNHNY and SVGAGI (reference sequence). This CDR3 region has 15 residues. Trimming shortened V by 6 bases and J by 3 bases, and 12 bases separated the two germline ends. Here the CDR3 DNA reads TGTGCCAGCAGCTCTCTCAGGGGTGGGGCCAACGTCCTGACTTTC. Encoded protein: CASSSLRGGANVLTF.

V is TRBV7-2 and J is TRBJ2-3, with 11 bases aligning to TRBD2. The CDR3 consists of 15 residues. Germline V gene lookup returns CDR1 SGHTA and CDR2 FQGNSA. J lost 2 bases, V lost 6 bases, and 4 bases had no gene match. The CDR3 sequence: CASSLAGGYTDTQYF. The CDR3 DNA reads as TGTGCCAGCAGTCTAGCGGGGGGATACACAGATACGCAGTATTTT.

This clone has more than one count but fewer than ten. CDR3 residues: CASRLGTSGRNEQFF. The DNA for the CDR3 is TGTGCCAGCAGGTTGGGGACTAGCGGGAGAAATGAGCAGTTCTTC. The chain links TRBV2 to TRBJ2-1; 14 nucleotides agree with TRBD2. Losses at the gene ends were 6 bases for V and 7 bases for J; bases not matched to a gene: 5. Germline CDR1 SNHLY, CDR2 FYNNEI. The CDR3 length is 15 residues.

The J gene is TRBJ2-1, the V gene TRBV18, with unresolved D. The CDR3 length is 14 residues. Trimming stripped 1 base from V and 13 bases from J, with 17 bases between. Looked up from germline, CDR1 is KGHSH and CDR2 is LQKENI. CDR3 in amino acids: CASSPRGQVNGQFF. CDR3 DNA sequence: TGTGCCAGCTCACCACGAGGCCAGGTAAATGGTCAGTTCTTC.

The genes are TRBV5-6 and TRBJ1-2; 10 bases align to TRBD1. In germline, CDR1 is SGHDT, CDR2 YYEEEE. The CDR3 covers 16 residues. V shed 3 bases and J 1 base; nucleotides not matched to a gene: 6. The CDR3 loop reads CASSSHGTGDNYGYTF. Here the CDR3 DNA reads TGTGCCAGCAGCTCACATGGGACAGGGGATAACTATGGCTACACCTTC.

The chain uses TRBV6-6 and TRBJ2-3; no definite D call. The CDR3 consists of 13 residues. Germline V gives CDR1 MNHNY, CDR2 SVGAGI (reference sequence). V was shortened by 6 bases and J by 2 bases, with 9 bases between the two germline ends. The CDR3 nucleotides read TGTGCCAGCAGCCTCATGAACACAGATACGCAGTATTTT. Translated, it gives CASSLMNTDTQYF.

The J gene is TRBJ2-7, the V gene TRBV4-1; D call uncertain. The CDR3 is 17 residues long. Germline-derived CDR1 and CDR2 are MGHRA and YSYEKL. Trimming took off 4 bases at V and 5 bases at J, with 24 bases between the two ends. For the CDR3, the DNA is TGCGCCAGCAGCCTTGTTTCCGCACGGGTGAATTATGACGAGCAGTACTTC. This codes for CASSLVSARVNYDEQYF.